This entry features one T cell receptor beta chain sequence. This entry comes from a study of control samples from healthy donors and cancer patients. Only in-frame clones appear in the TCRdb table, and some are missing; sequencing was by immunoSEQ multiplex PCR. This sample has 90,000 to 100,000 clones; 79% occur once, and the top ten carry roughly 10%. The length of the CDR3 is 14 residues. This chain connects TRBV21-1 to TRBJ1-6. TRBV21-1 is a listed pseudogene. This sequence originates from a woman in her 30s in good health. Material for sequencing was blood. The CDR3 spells CASRGSSPGSPLHF. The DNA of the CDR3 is TGTGCCAGCAGGGGGTCATCGCCGGGATCACCCCTCCACTTT.